The sequence of this T cell receptor beta chain was determined in a study of vaccination and CD4 T cells after COVID-19. The study's findings and limits: A relatively small number of convalescent patients were studied, and no early post-infection timepoints were included.

Once obtained from cultured CD4+ T cells, the DNA was sequenced using the Oncomine TCR Beta short-read assay. Using its own MiXCR run on the PCR reads, TCRdb lists one record per CDR3 protein. Among around 19,000 distinct CDR3 sequences listed, approximately 62% were seen once. The sample's treatment: roughly nine-day PBMC culture with coronavirus spike peptide pools or control peptides (ViraFEST assay). Per well, more than 1.5 million PBMCs were cultured in the presence of about 9.2 IU/ml IL-2 and around 10 ug/ml peptide pools. Of note for this clonotype: Its target is not known.

The CDR3 has 13 amino acids. V lost 7 bases to trimming and J lost 6 bases, with 15 bases between them. The sample taken for sequencing was CD4+ T cells from blood, cultured in vitro. This chain uses TRBV12-3 or TRBV12-4 with TRBJ1-2; D ambiguous. This sequence was found in a human donor who had recovered from COVID-19. Here the CDR3 reads CASTPTSVHGYTF. CDR3 bases: TGTGCCAGCACCCCAACCTCAGTCCATGGCTACACCTTC.